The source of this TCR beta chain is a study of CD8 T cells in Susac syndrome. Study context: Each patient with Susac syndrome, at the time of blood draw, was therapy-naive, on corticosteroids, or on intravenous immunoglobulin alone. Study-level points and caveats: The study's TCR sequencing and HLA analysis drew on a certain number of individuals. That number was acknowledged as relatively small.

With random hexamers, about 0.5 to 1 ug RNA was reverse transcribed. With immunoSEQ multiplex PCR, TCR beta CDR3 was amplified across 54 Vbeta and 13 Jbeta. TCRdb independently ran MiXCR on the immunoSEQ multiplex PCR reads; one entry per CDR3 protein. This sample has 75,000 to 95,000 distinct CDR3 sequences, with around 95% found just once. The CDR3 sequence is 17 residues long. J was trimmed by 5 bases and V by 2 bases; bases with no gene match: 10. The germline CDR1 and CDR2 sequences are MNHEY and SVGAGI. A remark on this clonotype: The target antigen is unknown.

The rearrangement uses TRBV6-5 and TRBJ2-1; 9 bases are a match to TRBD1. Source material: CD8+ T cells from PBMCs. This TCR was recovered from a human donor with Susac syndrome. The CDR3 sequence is CASSYTRTGEVDNEQFF. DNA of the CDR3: TGTGCCAGCAGTTACACCAGGACAGGGGAAGTGGACAATGAGCAGTTCTTC.